The present TCR beta chain was sequenced within a study of Ad26.COV2.S vaccination and SARS-CoV-2 variants. For the study at large: Intramuscularly, Ad26.COV2.S was given either once or twice, 56 days apart.

Noted treatment: roughly 20 received Ad26.COV2.S at low or high dose, single or two shots; several received placebo; per-sample allocation not given. Sampling happened 63 days after the first vaccine or placebo injection. CDR3 size: 14 residues. TCRdb's copy holds only in-frame clones and misses some; the assay was immunoSEQ multiplex PCR. This table has 360,000 or so clones, roughly 90% appearing once. The origin of this receptor is a person between 18 and 65 years old who received the Ad26.COV2.S COVID-19 vaccine or a placebo. This chain uses TRBV21-1 with TRBJ1-1; TRBD1 reflects the table's D call only, with no check against the DNA. TRBV21-1 is marked as a pseudogene. Source: peripheral blood, taken in a trial of Ad26.COV2.S vaccine versus placebo. CDR3 DNA: TGTGCCAGCAGCGGACAGGGTGGAGGGACTGAAGCTTTCTTT. Its translation is CASSGQGGGTEAFF.